The next 29 T cell receptor beta chains were all read from a single sample in a study of response to subunit inactivated influenza vaccine. Each CDR3 protein is one row after TCRdb ran MiXCR on the RT-PCR reads. The data hold 500,000 to 600,000 distinct CDR3 sequences, with 14% observed a single time. This material consisted of PBMCs from blood, taken roughly 12 days after vaccination. The origin of the receptors is a middle-aged man who received an inactivated influenza vaccine.

The chain is built from TRBV24-1 and TRBJ2-1; D not resolved. Germline V gives CDR1 KGHDR, CDR2 SFDVKD. CDR3 length: 16 residues. Trimming cost V 5 bases and J 1 base, with 14 bases left between them. CDR3 residues: CATSGYTANSYNEQFF. The CDR3 coding sequence is TGTGCCACCAGTGGGTACACGGCCAATTCCTACAATGAGCAGTTCTTC.

The chain recombines TRBV10-2 with TRBJ2-5; tentatively, D is TRBD2 (5 bases). This CDR3 contains 12 residues. Trimming pared 0 bases from V and 9 bases from J, leaving 8 bases between. CDR1 and CDR2 (germline): WSHSY, SAAADI. For the CDR3, the DNA is TGCGCCAGCAGTGAGTCTAGCGCTCCCCAGTACTTC. Translation: CASSESSAPQYF.

This clonotype was found a few times. The CDR3 sequence is CASREQDRAFF. The CDR3 DNA reads as TGTGCCAGCAGGGAACAGGATAGGGCTTTCTTT. The V call is TRBV12-3 or TRBV12-4, the J call TRBJ1-1; maybe TRBD1 (5 bases). V was cut by 6 bases and J by 11 bases, with 13 bases left in between. The CDR3 consists of 11 residues.

V is TRBV20-1 and J is TRBJ2-7; 13 bases are shared with TRBD2. Looked up from germline, CDR1 is DFQATT and CDR2 is SNEGSKA (reference sequence). CDR3 size: 15 residues. V shed 6 bases and J 6 bases; nucleotides not matched to a gene: 11. Here the CDR3 reads CSAEWTSGRPGEQYF. The DNA for the CDR3 is TGCAGTGCAGAGTGGACTAGCGGGAGACCGGGCGAGCAGTACTTC.

V is TRBV5-6 and J is TRBJ2-7; D may be TRBD2 (6 bases). The CDR3 length is 16 residues. CDR1 SGHDT and CDR2 YYEEEE come from the germline V gene. V lost 2 bases, J lost 2 bases, and 17 bases lay in between. CDR3 sequence: CASSFYGGATTYEQYF. In nucleotides, the CDR3 is TGTGCCAGCAGCTTTTACGGCGGGGCAACGACCTACGAGCAGTACTTC. Full variable domain (outside the CDR3, taken from reference TRBV5-6 and TRBJ2-7): DAGVTQSPTHLIKTRGQQVTLRCSPKSGHDTVSWYQQALGQGPQFIFQYYEEEERQRGNFPDRFSGHQFPNYSSELNVNALLLGDSALYLCASSFYGGATTYEQYFGPGTRLTVT.

This clonotype was detected ten times or more. V usage is TRBV15 and J usage is TRBJ2-7, with D maybe TRBD2 (6 bases). CDR1 and CDR2 (germline): LNHNV, YYDKDF (reference sequence). The V end was cut by 2 bases, the J end by 2 bases, with 13 bases between. CDR3 length equals 15 residues. Here the CDR3 DNA reads TGTGCCACCAGCAGATGGGAGGCACCCGCCTACGAGCAGTACTTC. This encodes CATSRWEAPAYEQYF.

The chain has TRBV2 and TRBJ2-5; perhaps TRBD1 as D (6 bases). Per germline, CDR1 SNHLY and CDR2 FYNNEI. The CDR3 loop spans 14 amino acids. The ends were cut back, 5 bases at V and 2 bases at J, with 12 bases in the middle. DNA for the CDR3: TGTGCCAGCAGTCGGACAGACTTGCAAGAGACCCAGTACTTC. Translation: CASSRTDLQETQYF. Full variable domain (remainder filled in from reference TRBV2 and TRBJ2-5): EPEVTQTPSHQVTQMGQEVILRCVPISNHLYFYWYRQILGQKVEFLVSFYNNEISEKSEIFDDQFSVERPDGSNFTLKIRSTKLEDSAMYFCASSRTDLQETQYFGPGTRLLVL.

The chain joins TRBV4-1 to TRBJ1-4, with no clear D. This CDR3 is 15 amino acids long. V shed 6 bases and J shed 8 bases, with 19 bases lying between them. From germline, CDR1 is MGHRA and CDR2 YSYEKL. In DNA, the CDR3 is TGCGCCAGCAGGTACGGCGGGATCCCAGGAGAAAAACTGTTTTTT. Residues: CASRYGGIPGEKLFF.

This clonotype was picked up many times. V usage is TRBV4-1 and J usage is TRBJ2-1; D is possibly TRBD2 (5 bases). Germline values: CDR1 MGHRA, CDR2 YSYEKL. The CDR3 consists of 15 residues. V lost 4 bases, J lost 0 bases, and 10 bases lay in between. The CDR3 sequence: CASSLRADSYNEQFF. DNA for the CDR3: TGCGCCAGCAGCCTACGAGCGGACTCCTACAATGAGCAGTTCTTC.

This rearrangement joins TRBV12-3 or TRBV12-4 to TRBJ1-3; 7 bases are a match to TRBD1. This CDR3 is built from 15 residues. J was trimmed by 2 bases and V by 6 bases; bases with no gene match: 7. CDR3 nucleotides: TGTGCCAGCAGCTTCGGACAGGCAGCTGGAAACACCATATATTTT. Translating it yields CASSFGQAAGNTIYF.

The V gene is TRBV20-1, the J gene TRBJ2-3, with TRBD1 matching over 9 bases. CDR1 is DFQATT, CDR2 SNEGSKA, per germline (reference sequence). CDR3 length: 14 amino acids. J gave up 2 bases and V 8 bases, and 8 bases lay outside the gene matches. DNA for the CDR3: TGCAGTACTGTTTGGACAGGGGACACAGATACGCAGTATTTT. It is translated as CSTVWTGDTDTQYF.

The table lists this clonotype with many counts. The V and J genes are TRBV20-1 and TRBJ2-1; the match to TRBD2 covers 10 bases. The germline V gene has CDR1 DFQATT and CDR2 SNEGSKA (reference sequence). J was trimmed by 1 base and V by 6 bases; bases with no gene match: 3. CDR3 length equals 14 residues. This CDR3 reads CSAPGLASYNEQFF. For the CDR3, the DNA is TGCAGTGCGCCGGGACTAGCGTCCTACAATGAGCAGTTCTTC.

This chain uses TRBV7-9 with TRBJ2-5, with TRBD2 matching 13 bases. The V gene's germline CDR1 is SEHNR and CDR2 FQNEAQ (reference sequence). The CDR3 covers 16 residues. Germline trimming cut 5 bases from V and 2 bases from J; bases unmatched to any gene: 5. This CDR3 is CASSRGLAGVQETQYF. CDR3 DNA sequence: TGTGCCAGCAGCCGCGGACTAGCGGGGGTTCAAGAGACCCAGTACTTC.

This clonotype was seen only a few times. The chain combines TRBV6-5 with TRBJ2-7; no clear D. CDR3 length equals 14 residues. V was trimmed by 0 bases and J by 1 base, leaving 7 bases between them. The germline V gene has CDR1 MNHEY and CDR2 SVGAGI. CDR3 nucleotides: TGTGCCAGCAGTTACTCGACTCAGTCCTACGAGCAGTACTTC. Translation: CASSYSTQSYEQYF.

The rearrangement uses TRBV6-2 or TRBV6-3 and TRBJ2-7, with 13 bases lining up with TRBD2. This CDR3 contains 15 residues. Germline V gene data show CDR1 as MNHEY and CDR2 as SVGEGT. V shed 0 bases, J shed 8 bases, and the junction held 4 bases outside the gene matches. CDR3 DNA: TGTGCCAGCAGTTACTCCCGACTAGCGGGAGGCCAGCAGTACTTC. Its translation is CASSYSRLAGGQQYF.

This clonotype was counted ten times or more. The chain recombines TRBV7-9 with TRBJ2-1; 10 bases match TRBD1. Germline CDR1 SEHNR, CDR2 FQNEAQ (reference sequence). Trimming cost V 3 bases and J 3 bases; bases outside gene matches: 2. This CDR3 has 15 amino acids. CDR3 region: CASSLGTGVYNEQFF. CDR3 coding DNA: TGTGCCAGCAGCTTGGGGACAGGGGTCTACAATGAGCAGTTCTTC.

This clonotype was picked up many times. J is TRBJ2-2 and V is TRBV5-1; D remains ambiguous. The CDR3 runs 13 residues. Germline CDR1 is SGHRS and CDR2 is YFSETQ. Trimming left V 1 base short and J 5 bases short, with 6 bases between. CDR3 sequence: CASSLYATGELFF. The CDR3 DNA sequence: TGCGCCAGCAGCTTGTATGCGACCGGGGAGCTGTTTTTT.

The CDR3 DNA is TGCGCCAGCAGTGAGATGTGGCGCGGCTACACCTTC. Protein: CASSEMWRGYTF. The V and J genes are TRBV10-2 and TRBJ1-2, with unresolved D. V was shortened by 2 bases and J by 8 bases, with 9 bases between the two germline ends. Germline V gene lookup returns CDR1 WSHSY and CDR2 SAAADI. This CDR3 is built from 12 residues.

The rearrangement uses TRBV11-2 and TRBJ2-1; 8 nucleotides agree with TRBD1. The V gene end was trimmed by 2 bases and the J gene end by 8 bases; junction bases not matched to a gene: 5. The CDR3 has 14 residues. Germline V gene sequence: CDR1 SGHAT, CDR2 FQNNGV. The CDR3 DNA reads as TGTGCCAGCAGCTTAAATGCAGGGGGCCATGAGCAGTTCTTC. Translation: CASSLNAGGHEQFF.

This clonotype has at least ten counts. The V call is TRBV20-1, the J call TRBJ2-7; 10 bases agree with TRBD2. CDR1 is DFQATT and CDR2 is SNEGSKA in the germline V gene (reference sequence). J gave up 1 base and V 6 bases, and 3 bases lay outside the gene matches. CDR3 size: 13 residues. The CDR3 DNA reads as TGCAGTGCGGTAGCGGGGGGATCCTACGAGCAGTACTTC. Translated: CSAVAGGSYEQYF.

This chain uses TRBV20-1 with TRBJ2-3; perhaps TRBD2 as D (6 bases). Germline V gene data show CDR1 as DFQATT and CDR2 as SNEGSKA (reference sequence). The CDR3 consists of 15 residues. V lost 3 bases and J lost 0, with 13 bases in between. Here the CDR3 reads CSARNPGLSTDTQYF. CDR3 DNA sequence: TGCAGTGCTAGGAACCCGGGACTGAGCACAGATACGCAGTATTTT.

The gene calls are TRBV7-2 and TRBJ2-1; tentative D call: TRBD2 (7 bases). The CDR3 extends over 17 amino acids. V lost 5 bases and J lost 7, with 24 bases in between. Germline V gene data show CDR1 as SGHTA and CDR2 as FQGNSA. The CDR3 region has the DNA TGTGCCAGCAGCCGGGGGGCGGTTTTTAGCCGTTCGAATGAGCAGTTCTTC. Translation gives CASSRGAVFSRSNEQFF.

This clonotype was seen a handful of times. The V and J genes are TRBV6-2 or TRBV6-3 and TRBJ2-7; D not certain. Germline V gene lookup returns CDR1 MNHEY and CDR2 SVGEGT. V shed 7 bases and J shed 7 bases, with 23 bases lying between them. This CDR3 region has 15 residues. The CDR3 nucleotides are TGTGCCAGCAATTCACCTACAGAACCAACCGGGGAGCAGTACTTC. Residues: CASNSPTEPTGEQYF.

The CDR3 nucleotides are TGTGCCAGCAGTTACTTACAGCGGGAGCGGTACGAGCAGTACTTC. Protein sequence: CASSYLQRERYEQYF. The chain recombines TRBV6-2 or TRBV6-3 with TRBJ2-7; 8 positions agree with TRBD2. The germline V gene has CDR1 MNHEY and CDR2 SVGEGT. Trimming cost V 1 base and J 4 bases; bases outside gene matches: 6. This CDR3 spans 15 amino acids.

In its sample, this clonotype was seen many times. The chain links TRBV20-1 to TRBJ2-3, with a tentative D call TRBD2 (6 bases). The CDR3 is 14 amino acids. Germline V lookup: CDR1 DFQATT, CDR2 SNEGSKA (reference sequence). Trimming removed 3 bases at V and 2 bases at J, with 12 bases between. This CDR3 reads CSASLGGNTDTQYF. Written as DNA, the CDR3 is TGCAGTGCTAGTTTAGGCGGGAACACAGATACGCAGTATTTT.

With regard to this clonotype: This may be a read error: a much more frequent sequence differs by one nucleotide. The chain has TRBV4-1 and TRBJ2-1, with 9 bases lining up with TRBD1. The germline V gene has CDR1 MGHRA and CDR2 YSYEKL. The CDR3 runs 17 residues. CDR3 nucleotides: TGCGCCAGCAGCCAGTCGAACCGGGACAGGGACAACAATGAGCAGCTCTTC. Translation gives CASSQSNRDRDNNEQLF.

V is TRBV7-2 and J is TRBJ2-7; 8 nucleotides agree with TRBD1. The CDR3 runs 13 residues. Germline V CDR1 and CDR2: SGHTA, FQGNSA. Trimming took 7 bases from V and 6 from J; bases not matched to a gene: 8. CDR3 region: CASTLGQVSEQYF. The CDR3 DNA is TGTGCCAGCACCCTGGGACAGGTCTCCGAGCAGTACTTC.

This clonotype was seen only a few times. J is TRBJ1-1 and V is TRBV5-1, with 7 bases aligning to TRBD1. V was pared by 4 bases and J by 2 bases, with 14 bases of the junction left unmatched. This CDR3 comprises 17 residues. Germline lookup yields CDR1 SGHRS and CDR2 YFSETQ. The CDR3 loop reads CASSPKPRDRDNTEAFF. As DNA, the CDR3 is TGCGCCAGCAGCCCTAAACCCCGGGACAGAGATAACACTGAAGCTTTCTTT.

In this sample, this clonotype turned up a few times. The chain recombines TRBV20-1 with TRBJ1-4; D remains unclear. The length of the CDR3 is 14 residues. Germline-derived CDR1 and CDR2 are DFQATT and SNEGSKA (reference sequence). V lost 3 bases and J 6 bases, leaving 14 bases between the germline ends. Written as DNA, the CDR3 is TGCAGTGCTAGTCATCTGGTCCAGGATGAAAAACTGTTTTTT. It translates to CSASHLVQDEKLFF.